The 10 T cell receptor beta chains reported below all come from one sample, sequenced in a study of T cell responses to AZD1222 COVID-19 vaccine. The protocol was immunoSEQ multiplex PCR, while the TCRdb copy is restricted to in-frame clones and leaves out a portion. This table holds around 120,000 clones, about 88% found once. The material sequenced was peripheral blood, taken 28 days after the second AZD1222 dose. The receptors stem from an adult who received the AZD1222 COVID-19 vaccine.

The chain couples TRBV11-2 to TRBJ2-7; the match to TRBD1 covers 8 bases. Trimming at V came to 3 bases and at J to 3 bases, leaving 4 bases not matched to a gene. Germline CDR1 and CDR2: SGHAT and FQNNGV. The CDR3 extends over 14 amino acids. The CDR3 DNA reads TGTGCCAGCAGCTTCGGGACAGGCCACTACGAGCAGTACTTC. Protein product: CASSFGTGHYEQYF.

The V and J genes are TRBV27 and TRBJ2-2; weak D call: TRBD1 (6 bases). The germline V and J ends were trimmed by 3 bases and 4 bases, with 12 bases remaining between them. Germline CDR1 reads MNHEY; CDR2 reads SMNVEV (reference sequence). There are 15 residues in the CDR3. The CDR3: CASSFAGAATGELFF. CDR3 sequence (DNA): TGTGCCAGCAGTTTCGCAGGGGCGGCCACCGGGGAGCTGTTTTTT.

V gene TRBV10-2 combines with J gene TRBJ1-2; D remains unclear. The CDR3 extends over 14 amino acids. Germline V CDR1 and CDR2: WSHSY, SAAADI. Trimming stripped 1 base from V and 4 bases from J, with 10 bases between. CDR3 protein: CASSELGSSYGYTF. CDR3 sequence (DNA): TGCGCCAGCAGTGAGTTGGGGAGTTCCTATGGCTACACCTTC.

The chain employs TRBV11-3 and TRBJ1-2; tentative D call: TRBD1 (5 bases). Germline-derived CDR1 and CDR2 are SGHNT and YENEEA. V lost 4 bases, J lost 0 bases, and 12 bases lay in between. CDR3 length: 15 amino acids. The CDR3 nucleotides read TGTGCCAGCAGCTCCTGGGACCCTTCTAACTATGGCTACACCTTC. Translation: CASSSWDPSNYGYTF.

The chain recombines TRBV9 with TRBJ2-3, with a tentative D call TRBD2 (5 bases). Germline V lookup: CDR1 SGDLS, CDR2 YYNGEE. The CDR3 length is 16 residues. Trimming removed 0 bases from V and 4 bases from J, with 15 bases in between. The CDR3 coding sequence is TGTGCCAGCAGCGTAGCTGAAGGGAGTCGCTCAGATACGCAGTATTTT. It encodes CASSVAEGSRSDTQYF.

This chain connects TRBV6-2 or TRBV6-3 to TRBJ2-7, with D possibly TRBD1 on 7 matching bases. The V gene lost 2 bases and the J gene lost 4 bases, with 24 bases spanning the gap. CDR1 is MNHEY, CDR2 SVGEGT, per germline. The CDR3 runs to 18 residues. CDR3 in amino acids: CASSYRGPAGTVWYEQYF. The CDR3 nucleotides read TGTGCCAGCAGTTACCGGGGGCCCGCCGGGACAGTTTGGTACGAGCAGTACTTC.

The V and J genes are TRBV7-9 and TRBJ2-1; D remains ambiguous. CDR1 and CDR2 from the germline V gene are SEHNR and FQNEAQ (reference sequence). V was pared by 4 bases and J by 0 bases, with 10 bases between. CDR3 length: 15 amino acids. CDR3 sequence (DNA): TGTGCCAGCAGCTCCGCTGGCAGCTCCTACAATGAGCAGTTCTTC. Protein product: CASSSAGSSYNEQFF.

The V call is TRBV11-3, the J call TRBJ1-3; perhaps TRBD1 as D (5 bases). CDR1 and CDR2 from the germline V gene are SGHNT and YENEEA. The CDR3 has 18 residues. V shed 5 bases and J shed 0 bases, with 20 bases lying between them. CDR3 sequence (DNA): TGTGCCAGCAGCGCGGGATTCGGCGACAGCCACTCTGGAAACACCATATATTTT. It specifies CASSAGFGDSHSGNTIYF. The full variable domain, with the rest looked up from reference TRBV11-3 and TRBJ1-3, is EAGVVQSPRYKIIEKKQPVAFWCNPISGHNTLYWYLQNLGQGPELLIRYENEEAVDDSQLPKDRFSAERLKGVDSTLKIQPAELGDSAVYLCASSAGFGDSHSGNTIYFGEGSWLTVV.

The chain carries TRBV4-2 and TRBJ2-3; 9 nucleotides agree with TRBD1. The germline CDR1 and CDR2 sequences are LGHNA and YNFKEQ. The ends lost 0 bases at V and 3 bases at J; junction bases unmatched: 1. The CDR3 loop spans 15 amino acids. CDR3 coding DNA: TGTGCCAGCAGCCAAGAAGGGACAGGGACAGATACGCAGTATTTT. Encoded protein: CASSQEGTGTDTQYF.

The rearrangement uses TRBV7-9 and TRBJ2-1; TRBD2 aligns across 13 bases. CDR3 length: 14 residues. Unmatched junction bases numbered 3, after V lost 1 base and J lost 12 bases. The germline V gene has CDR1 SEHNR and CDR2 FQNEAQ (reference sequence). CDR3 in amino acids: CASSLGTSGGSQFF. The CDR3 DNA is TGTGCCAGCAGCTTAGGGACTAGCGGGGGATCGCAGTTCTTC.